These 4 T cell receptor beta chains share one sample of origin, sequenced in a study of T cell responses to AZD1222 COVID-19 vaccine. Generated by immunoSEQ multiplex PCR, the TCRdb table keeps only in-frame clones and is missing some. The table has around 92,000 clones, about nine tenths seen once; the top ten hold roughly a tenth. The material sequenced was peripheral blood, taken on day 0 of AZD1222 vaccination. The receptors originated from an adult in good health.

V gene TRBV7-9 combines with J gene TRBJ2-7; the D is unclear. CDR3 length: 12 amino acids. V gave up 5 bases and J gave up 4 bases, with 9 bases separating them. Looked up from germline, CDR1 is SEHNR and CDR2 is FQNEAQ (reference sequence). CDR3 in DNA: TGTGCCAGCAGCCTCTCACAGTACGAGCAGTACTTC. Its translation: CASSLSQYEQYF.

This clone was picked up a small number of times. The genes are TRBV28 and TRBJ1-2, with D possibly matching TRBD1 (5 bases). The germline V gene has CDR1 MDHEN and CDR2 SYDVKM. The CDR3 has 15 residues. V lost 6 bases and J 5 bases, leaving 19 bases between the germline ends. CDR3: CASRGGVRFLYGYTF. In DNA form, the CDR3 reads TGTGCCAGCAGGGGAGGGGTCAGGTTCCTTTATGGCTACACCTTC.

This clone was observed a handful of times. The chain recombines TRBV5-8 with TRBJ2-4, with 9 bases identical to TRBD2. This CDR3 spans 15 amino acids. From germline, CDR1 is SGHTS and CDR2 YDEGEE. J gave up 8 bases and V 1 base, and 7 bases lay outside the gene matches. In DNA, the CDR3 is TGTGCCAGCAGCTTGAATCGAGCGGGGGGCTACATTCAGTACTTC. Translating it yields CASSLNRAGGYIQYF.

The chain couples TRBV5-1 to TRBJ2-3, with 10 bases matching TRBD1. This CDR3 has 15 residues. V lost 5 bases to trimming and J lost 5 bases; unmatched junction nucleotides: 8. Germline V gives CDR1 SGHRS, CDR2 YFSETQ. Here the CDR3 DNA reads TGCGCCAGCAGTACGGACAGGGGGGAGTTAGATACGCAGTATTTT. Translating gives CASSTDRGELDTQYF.